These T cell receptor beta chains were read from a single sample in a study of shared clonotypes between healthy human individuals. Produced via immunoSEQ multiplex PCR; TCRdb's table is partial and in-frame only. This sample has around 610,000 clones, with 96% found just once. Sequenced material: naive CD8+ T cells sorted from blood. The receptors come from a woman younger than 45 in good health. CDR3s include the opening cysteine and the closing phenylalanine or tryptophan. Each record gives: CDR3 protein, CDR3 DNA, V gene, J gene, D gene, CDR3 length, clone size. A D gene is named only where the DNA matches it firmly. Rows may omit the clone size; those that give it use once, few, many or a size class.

CDR3 protein: CSAAEDYGYTF
CDR3 DNA: TGCAGTGCCGCTGAAGACTATGGCTACACCTTC
V gene: TRBV20-1
J gene: TRBJ1-2
D gene: .
CDR3 length: 11
clone size: .

CDR3 protein: CASSQDGGTYNSPLHF
CDR3 DNA: TGCGCCAGCAGCCAAGATGGAGGAACCTATAATTCACCCCTCCACTTT
V gene: TRBV4-1
J gene: TRBJ1-6
D gene: .
CDR3 length: 16
clone size: .

CDR3 protein: CASSISSGPLEQYF
CDR3 DNA: TGTGCCAGTAGTATATCGTCGGGACCCCTAGAGCAGTATTTT
V gene: TRBV19
J gene: TRBJ2-3
D gene: .
CDR3 length: 14
clone size: .

CDR3 protein: CSVAGTSGTDTQYF
CDR3 DNA: TGCAGCGTTGCGGGGACTAGCGGCACAGATACGCAGTATTTT
V gene: TRBV29-1
J gene: TRBJ2-3
D gene: TRBD2
CDR3 length: 14
clone size: .

CDR3 protein: CASSFWENTEAFF
CDR3 DNA: TGTGCCAGCAGCTTTTGGGAGAACACTGAAGCTTTCTTT
V gene: TRBV7-9
J gene: TRBJ1-1
D gene: .
CDR3 length: 13
clone size: .

CDR3 protein: CASSQDLSGSVYEQYF
CDR3 DNA: TGCGCCAGCAGCCAAGATCTCAGCGGGAGTGTCTACGAGCAGTACTTC
V gene: TRBV4-1
J gene: TRBJ2-7
D gene: TRBD2
CDR3 length: 16
clone size: .

CDR3 protein: CASRQVGDTQYF
CDR3 DNA: TGTGCCAGCAGGCAGGTGGGAGATACGCAGTATTTT
V gene: TRBV7-6
J gene: TRBJ2-3
D gene: .
CDR3 length: 12
clone size: .

CDR3 protein: CASSAGDERRGRETQYF
CDR3 DNA: TGTGCCAGCAGCGCGGGGGACGAGCGGAGGGGGCGTGAGACCCAGTACTTC
V gene: TRBV4-2
J gene: TRBJ2-5
D gene: .
CDR3 length: 17
clone size: .

CDR3 protein: CASSYDRGRYEQYF
CDR3 DNA: TGTGCCAGCAGCTATGACAGGGGCCGCTACGAGCAGTACTTC
V gene: TRBV4-2
J gene: TRBJ2-7
D gene: TRBD1
CDR3 length: 14
clone size: once

CDR3 protein: CASSEGSGAFF
CDR3 DNA: TGTGCCAGCAGTGAGGGTAGTGGAGCTTTCTTT
V gene: TRBV11-2
J gene: TRBJ1-1
D gene: .
CDR3 length: 11
clone size: few

CDR3 protein: CASSGENEKLFF
CDR3 DNA: TGTGCCAGCAGCGGAGAGAATGAAAAACTGTTTTTT
V gene: TRBV9
J gene: TRBJ1-4
D gene: .
CDR3 length: 12
clone size: .

CDR3 protein: CASSWSLGEPYQETQYF
CDR3 DNA: TGTGCCAGCAGCTGGAGTCTCGGGGAGCCCTACCAAGAGACCCAGTACTTC
V gene: TRBV7-9
J gene: TRBJ2-5
D gene: .
CDR3 length: 17
clone size: .

CDR3 protein: CASSQGRTAINYGYTF
CDR3 DNA: TGTGCCAGCAGCCAAGGACGGACCGCGATAAACTATGGCTACACCTTC
V gene: TRBV14
J gene: TRBJ1-2
D gene: .
CDR3 length: 16
clone size: once

CDR3 protein: CASSPGIAGGGNEQFF
CDR3 DNA: TGTGCCAGCAGCCCTGGAATAGCGGGAGGAGGTAATGAGCAGTTCTTC
V gene: TRBV5-4
J gene: TRBJ2-1
D gene: TRBD2
CDR3 length: 16
clone size: .

CDR3 protein: CASSDPDSYEQYF
CDR3 DNA: TGTGCCAGCAGTGACCCTGACTCCTACGAGCAGTACTTC
V gene: TRBV2
J gene: TRBJ2-7
D gene: .
CDR3 length: 13
clone size: few

CDR3 protein: CASSLGPQGINEQYF
CDR3 DNA: TGCGCCAGCAGCTTGGGCCCGCAGGGGATCAACGAGCAGTACTTC
V gene: TRBV5-1
J gene: TRBJ2-7
D gene: .
CDR3 length: 15
clone size: .

CDR3 protein: CASSLDTLSSSYEQYF
CDR3 DNA: TGCGCCAGCAGCTTGGACACTCTATCGAGCTCCTACGAGCAGTACTTC
V gene: TRBV5-1
J gene: TRBJ2-7
D gene: .
CDR3 length: 16
clone size: .

CDR3 protein: CASSRALTGDYGYTF
CDR3 DNA: TGTGCCAGCTCCCGGGCCCTGACAGGGGACTATGGCTACACCTTC
V gene: TRBV2
J gene: TRBJ1-2
D gene: TRBD1
CDR3 length: 15
clone size: .

CDR3 protein: CASSFRASTPNEKLFF
CDR3 DNA: TGTGCCAGCAGTTTTCGGGCCTCGACACCTAATGAAAAACTGTTTTTT
V gene: TRBV27
J gene: TRBJ1-4
D gene: .
CDR3 length: 16
clone size: .

CDR3 protein: CATKAGASTNEQFF
CDR3 DNA: TGTGCCACCAAAGCGGGAGCGAGTACGAATGAGCAGTTCTTC
V gene: TRBV27
J gene: TRBJ2-1
D gene: TRBD2
CDR3 length: 14
clone size: .

CDR3 protein: CASSHSPREGEQYF
CDR3 DNA: TGTGCCAGCAGCCATAGCCCCAGGGAAGGCGAGCAGTACTTC
V gene: TRBV7-8
J gene: TRBJ2-7
D gene: .
CDR3 length: 14
clone size: .

CDR3 protein: CASSQQGLSYNEQFF
CDR3 DNA: TGTGCCAGCAGCCAACAGGGGCTATCCTACAATGAGCAGTTCTTC
V gene: TRBV21-1
J gene: TRBJ2-1
D gene: .
CDR3 length: 15
clone size: .

CDR3 protein: CASSEVGLAGAGTDTQYF
CDR3 DNA: TGTGCCAGCAGTGAAGTGGGACTAGCGGGAGCCGGCACAGATACGCAGTATTTT
V gene: TRBV2
J gene: TRBJ2-3
D gene: TRBD2
CDR3 length: 18
clone size: .

CDR3 protein: CASSLSISYEQYF
CDR3 DNA: TGTGCCAGCAGTTTATCGATTTCGTACGAGCAGTACTTC
V gene: TRBV27
J gene: TRBJ2-7
D gene: .
CDR3 length: 13
clone size: .

CDR3 protein: CASSVGTSGVYEQYF
CDR3 DNA: TGTGCCAGCAGCGTAGGGACTAGCGGGGTCTACGAGCAGTACTTC
V gene: TRBV9
J gene: TRBJ2-7
D gene: TRBD2
CDR3 length: 15
clone size: .

CDR3 protein: CASSRTGTSGRGEQFF
CDR3 DNA: TGTGCCAGTAGTCGAACCGGGACTAGCGGGAGGGGTGAGCAGTTCTTC
V gene: TRBV19
J gene: TRBJ2-1
D gene: TRBD2
CDR3 length: 16
clone size: .

CDR3 protein: CASSSMLAGGPNEQFF
CDR3 DNA: TGTGCCAGCAGTTCCATGCTAGCGGGAGGTCCCAATGAGCAGTTCTTC
V gene: TRBV6-5
J gene: TRBJ2-1
D gene: TRBD2
CDR3 length: 16
clone size: .

CDR3 protein: CASSPYIGTGELFF
CDR3 DNA: TGTGCCAGCAGCCCGTATATTGGCACCGGGGAGCTGTTTTTT
V gene: TRBV28
J gene: TRBJ2-2
D gene: .
CDR3 length: 14
clone size: .

CDR3 protein: CASSRGWGEQYF
CDR3 DNA: TGCGCCAGCAGCCGAGGCTGGGGGGAGCAGTACTTC
V gene: TRBV4-1
J gene: TRBJ2-7
D gene: .
CDR3 length: 12
clone size: .

CDR3 protein: CATEGGIGSSNEQFF
CDR3 DNA: TGTGCCACCGAGGGGGGCATAGGGAGCAGCAATGAGCAGTTCTTC
V gene: TRBV19
J gene: TRBJ2-1
D gene: .
CDR3 length: 15
clone size: .

CDR3 protein: CASSYSRTGVSYEQYF
CDR3 DNA: TGTGCCAGCAGTTACTCGCGGACAGGAGTCTCCTACGAGCAGTACTTC
V gene: TRBV6-6
J gene: TRBJ2-7
D gene: TRBD1
CDR3 length: 16
clone size: .

CDR3 protein: CASSKVRGPGYTF
CDR3 DNA: TGTGCCAGCAGCAAAGTCCGGGGCCCGGGCTACACCTTC
V gene: TRBV21-1
J gene: TRBJ1-2
D gene: .
CDR3 length: 13
clone size: .

CDR3 protein: CASRLLAGDNEQFF
CDR3 DNA: TGTGCCAGCAGGCTACTAGCGGGGGACAATGAGCAGTTCTTC
V gene: TRBV6-4
J gene: TRBJ2-1
D gene: TRBD2
CDR3 length: 14
clone size: once

CDR3 protein: CASRAEAGGIDEQFF
CDR3 DNA: TGTGCCAGCAGAGCCGAAGCGGGAGGAATTGATGAGCAGTTCTTC
V gene: TRBV7-9
J gene: TRBJ2-1
D gene: TRBD2
CDR3 length: 15
clone size: .

CDR3 protein: CASSGTGDHNEQFF
CDR3 DNA: TGTGCCAGCAGCGGGACAGGGGACCACAATGAGCAGTTCTTC
V gene: TRBV28
J gene: TRBJ2-1
D gene: TRBD1
CDR3 length: 14
clone size: .

CDR3 protein: CASSFTRTGITDTQYF
CDR3 DNA: TGCGCCAGCAGCTTCACGAGGACAGGGATCACAGATACGCAGTATTTT
V gene: TRBV5-1
J gene: TRBJ2-3
D gene: TRBD1
CDR3 length: 16
clone size: .

CDR3 protein: CASSSGTSSYNEQFF
CDR3 DNA: TGTGCCAGCAGCTCGGGGACTAGCTCCTACAATGAGCAGTTCTTC
V gene: TRBV9
J gene: TRBJ2-1
D gene: TRBD2
CDR3 length: 15
clone size: .

CDR3 protein: CASSFGLLYEQFF
CDR3 DNA: TGTGCCAGCAGCTTCGGACTACTCTATGAGCAGTTCTTC
V gene: TRBV11-2
J gene: TRBJ2-1
D gene: .
CDR3 length: 13
clone size: .

CDR3 protein: CASSLQYRHLNTEAFF
CDR3 DNA: TGTGCCAGCAGTTTACAGTACAGGCACTTGAACACTGAAGCTTTCTTT
V gene: TRBV28
J gene: TRBJ1-1
D gene: .
CDR3 length: 16
clone size: .

CDR3 protein: CASSMQETTANYGYTF
CDR3 DNA: TGTGCCAGTAGTATGCAGGAGACTACAGCTAACTATGGCTACACCTTC
V gene: TRBV19
J gene: TRBJ1-2
D gene: .
CDR3 length: 16
clone size: .

CDR3 protein: CASSEGGSVYEQYF
CDR3 DNA: TGTGCCAGCAGTGAAGGGGGGAGCGTCTACGAGCAGTACTTC
V gene: TRBV2
J gene: TRBJ2-7
D gene: .
CDR3 length: 14
clone size: .

CDR3 protein: CSVEDLVGPHNEQFF
CDR3 DNA: TGCAGCGTTGAAGATTTAGTGGGCCCCCACAATGAGCAGTTCTTC
V gene: TRBV29-1
J gene: TRBJ2-1
D gene: .
CDR3 length: 15
clone size: .

CDR3 protein: CASSLIALPTGELFF
CDR3 DNA: TGTGCCAGCAGCCTTATTGCACTACCCACCGGGGAGCTGTTTTTT
V gene: TRBV11-3
J gene: TRBJ2-2
D gene: .
CDR3 length: 15
clone size: .

CDR3 protein: CASSTQGVYEQYF
CDR3 DNA: TGTGCCAGCAGTACCCAGGGGGTTTACGAGCAGTACTTC
V gene: TRBV27
J gene: TRBJ2-7
D gene: TRBD1
CDR3 length: 13
clone size: .

CDR3 protein: CASSVPTIAGQETQYF
CDR3 DNA: TGTGCCAGTAGTGTACCGACTATTGCGGGGCAAGAGACCCAGTACTTC
V gene: TRBV19
J gene: TRBJ2-5
D gene: .
CDR3 length: 16
clone size: .

CDR3 protein: CASSLGGADGYTF
CDR3 DNA: TGCGCCAGCAGCTTAGGTGGGGCTGATGGCTACACCTTC
V gene: TRBV5-1
J gene: TRBJ1-2
D gene: .
CDR3 length: 13
clone size: .

CDR3 protein: CASSLGGTGDHEQYF
CDR3 DNA: TGTGCCAGCAGCTTGGGGGGGACAGGGGACCACGAGCAGTACTTC
V gene: TRBV5-6
J gene: TRBJ2-7
D gene: TRBD1
CDR3 length: 15
clone size: .

CDR3 protein: CASSTNGGSYNEQFF
CDR3 DNA: TGCGCCAGCAGTACTAACGGGGGCTCCTACAATGAGCAGTTCTTC
V gene: TRBV5-1
J gene: TRBJ2-1
D gene: .
CDR3 length: 15
clone size: .

CDR3 protein: CASSYGLDGNTEAFF
CDR3 DNA: TGTGCCAGCAGCTATGGCCTGGACGGGAACACTGAAGCTTTCTTT
V gene: TRBV7-6
J gene: TRBJ1-1
D gene: .
CDR3 length: 15
clone size: once

CDR3 protein: CASSLWGGASTDTQYF
CDR3 DNA: TGTGCCAGCAGTTTATGGGGGGGGGCTAGCACAGATACGCAGTATTTT
V gene: TRBV28
J gene: TRBJ2-3
D gene: .
CDR3 length: 16
clone size: .

CDR3 protein: CASSVQGALQPQHF
CDR3 DNA: TGTGCCAGCAGTGTACAGGGGGCTCTGCAGCCCCAGCATTTT
V gene: TRBV28
J gene: TRBJ1-5
D gene: TRBD1
CDR3 length: 14
clone size: .

CDR3 protein: CASSKGETSGNEQYF
CDR3 DNA: TGCGCCAGCAGCAAGGGCGAGACAAGCGGGAACGAGCAGTACTTC
V gene: TRBV5-1
J gene: TRBJ2-7
D gene: TRBD2
CDR3 length: 15
clone size: .